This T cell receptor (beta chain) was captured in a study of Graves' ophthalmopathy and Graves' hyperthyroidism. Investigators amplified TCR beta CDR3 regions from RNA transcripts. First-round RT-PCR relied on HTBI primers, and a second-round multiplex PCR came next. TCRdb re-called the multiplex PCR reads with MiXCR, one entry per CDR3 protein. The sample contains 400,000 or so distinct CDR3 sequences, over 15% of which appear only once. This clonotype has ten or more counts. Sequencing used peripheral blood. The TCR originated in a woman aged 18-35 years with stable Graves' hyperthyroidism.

CDR3: CASSANSATEAFF. The CDR3 DNA sequence: TGTGCCAGCAGCGCAAACAGTGCCACTGAAGCTTTCTTT. The chain recombines TRBV4-2 with TRBJ1-1; no clear D. V lost 5 bases and J 4 bases, leaving 11 bases between the germline ends. Germline CDR1 LGHNA, CDR2 YNFKEQ. This CDR3 contains 13 residues.